This T cell receptor (beta chain) originates from a study of T cells after yellow fever vaccination. For the study at large: Preparation of fractions with low cell numbers was performed using SMART-Seq v4 Ultra Low Input.

CDR1 and CDR2 (germline): MNHEY, SVGEGT. V shed 7 bases and J 7 bases; nucleotides not matched to a gene: 7. CDR3 length: 13 amino acids. Overall study results and limits: Boosting was followed by the reappearance of most primary-vaccination clones (approximately 97% CD4, roughly 90% CD8).

This clonotype was observed a few times. What it recognizes is unknown. TCRdb re-analysed the 5' RACE reads in MiXCR, keeping a single row per CDR3 protein. The sample yields roughly 330,000 distinct CDR3 sequences, around 7% seen once. The chain links TRBV6-2 or TRBV6-3 to TRBJ2-4; the match to TRBD2 covers 7 bases. This receptor was obtained from a man between 18 and 29 years old who received the YFV17D yellow fever vaccine. The starting material was PBMCs, obtained roughly 47 days after the first yellow fever vaccination. The CDR3 DNA reads as TGTGCCAGCAACGACGGGGAGGGTAACATTCAGTACTTC. Translated: CASNDGEGNIQYF.